This is a list of T cell receptor beta chains from one sample in a study of T cell repertoires in MIS-A myocarditis. Assay used: immunoSEQ multiplex PCR; TCRdb lists only in-frame clones, some missing. The data contain around 6,000 clones, approximately 84% of them singletons. The sample comprised interventricular septum heart tissue obtained at autopsy. The receptors derive from a man aged 18 to 30 with fulminant myocarditis from multisystem inflammatory syndrome in adults (MIS-A) after COVID-19. The CDR3 runs from the conserved cysteine through the conserved F or W. A D gene is named only where the DNA matches it firmly. For some rows the clone size is stated as once, few or many, or as a class when expanded; others skip it.

v_gene	d_gene	abundance	j_gene	CDR3aa	CDR3nt
TRBV20-1	-	-	TRBJ1-2	CSATPHYGYTF	TGCAGTGCTACCCCCCACTATGGCTACACCTTC
TRBV7-2	-	-	TRBJ2-3	CASSLLPFMFGSTDTQYF	TGTGCCAGCAGCTTATTACCCTTTATGTTCGGAAGCACAGATACGCAGTATTTT
TRBV18	TRBD1	-	TRBJ2-3	CASSGTGGSTDTQYF	TGTGCCAGCTCCGGGACAGGGGGTAGCACAGATACGCAGTATTTT
TRBV9	TRBD2	-	TRBJ2-3	CASSVVIGGGTDTQYF	TGTGCCAGCAGCGTAGTTATCGGGGGGGGCACAGATACGCAGTATTTT
TRBV5-4	-	-	TRBJ1-1	CASSLASGDAEAFF	TGTGCCAGCAGCTTGGCGTCGGGGGACGCTGAAGCTTTCTTT
TRBV6-1	TRBD1	-	TRBJ2-5	CASSEAGGQGKETQYF	TGTGCCAGCAGTGAAGCGGGGGGACAGGGCAAAGAGACCCAGTACTTC
TRBV4-1	-	few	TRBJ1-4	CASSRGTGNEKLFF	TGCGCCAGCAGCCGAGGTACAGGGAATGAAAAACTGTTTTTT
TRBV10-2	-	-	TRBJ2-1	CASTPDWNEQFF	TGCGCCAGCACTCCCGACTGGAATGAGCAGTTCTTC
TRBV10-3	-	-	TRBJ2-2	CAISDQGRSAGELFF	TGTGCCATCAGTGACCAGGGTCGAAGCGCCGGGGAGCTGTTTTTT
TRBV7-9	-	few	TRBJ2-1	CASRPDNEQFF	TGTGCCAGCAGACCCGACAATGAGCAGTTCTTC
TRBV29-1	TRBD2	-	TRBJ2-5	CSVGPGLGAQYF	TGCAGCGTTGGTCCGGGACTAGGGGCCCAGTACTTC
TRBV7-9	-	-	TRBJ1-5	CASSLLGEGQPQHF	TGTGCCAGCAGCTTATTGGGCGAGGGCCAGCCCCAGCATTTT
TRBV20-1	-	-	TRBJ1-6	CSARGRSPLHF	TGCAGTGCTAGAGGGCGTTCACCCCTCCACTTT
TRBV10-3	TRBD2	-	TRBJ2-1	CAIRATSGGSYNEQFF	TGTGCCATCAGGGCGACTAGCGGGGGCTCCTACAATGAGCAGTTCTTC
TRBV28	-	-	TRBJ1-6	CASSSWYRAPLHF	TGTGCCAGCAGTTCGTGGTACCGTGCACCCCTCCACTTT
TRBV12-3/TRBV12-4	-	-	TRBJ1-1	CASDHGGTEAFF	TGTGCCAGCGATCACGGAGGCACTGAAGCTTTCTTT
TRBV9	TRBD1	-	TRBJ1-4	CASSTWDRGGEKLFF	TGTGCCAGCAGCACATGGGACAGGGGTGGCGAAAAACTGTTTTTT
TRBV6-4	-	-	TRBJ2-1	CASSDSDTHEQFF	TGTGCCAGCAGTGACTCTGACACCCATGAGCAGTTCTTC
TRBV28	TRBD2	-	TRBJ2-3	CASFNGRAGNTQYF	TGTGCCAGCTTTAACGGGAGGGCCGGAAATACGCAGTATTTT
TRBV5-5	-	-	TRBJ2-7	CASSFLQSSYEQYF	TGTGCCAGCAGCTTCCTCCAGTCCTCCTACGAGCAGTACTTC
TRBV19	-	-	TRBJ2-7	CASSPGLSYEQYF	TGTGCCAGTAGTCCGGGTCTCTCCTACGAGCAGTACTTC
TRBV28	TRBD1	once	TRBJ1-1	CASSSIPLTGKDTEAFF	TGTGCCAGCAGTTCTATCCCCCTGACAGGGAAAGACACTGAAGCTTTCTTT
TRBV30	-	-	TRBJ1-1	CAWSLGTAASVGCEAFF	TGTGCCTGGAGTTTGGGGACCGCGGCCTCCGTCGGGTGCGAAGCTTTCTTT
TRBV4-2	-	few	TRBJ2-7	CASSQDRGPGRGEQYF	TGTGCCAGCAGCCAAGATAGAGGACCCGGGCGAGGCGAGCAGTACTTC